This entry lists 13 T cell receptor beta chains sequenced from one sample in a study of read filtering for tumor transcriptome and immune sequencing (dated by TCRdb to the early 2020s). TCRdb lists the instrument as Illumina HiSeq 4000. The Immunoverse kit was used to build TCR libraries from 400 to 500 ng RNA, with molecular barcoded adaptors covering alpha/delta and beta/gamma chains. The public reads were reprocessed in TCRdb via fastp at Q25 and MiXCR, keeping in-frame beta chains. A single entry per CDR3 protein holds the most common genes and DNA from its merged rows. This sample lists 46,000 or so distinct CDR3 sequences; roughly 18% were detected once. The ten largest clones capture approximately 15% of the sample. The sequencing input was a population of CD138-negative cells sorted from bone marrow. What the cell subset or site label conveys for this sample: bone marrow mononuclear cells depleted of CD138+ plasma/myeloma cells by negative magnetic selection. These receptors were taken from a donor aged 40 or over with multiple myeloma.

This clonotype is a singleton in its sample. This chain connects TRBV7-2 to TRBJ1-5, with D tentatively TRBD1 (5 bases). From germline, CDR1 is SGHTA and CDR2 FQGNSA. V lost 5 bases, J lost 2 bases, and 16 bases lay in between. This CDR3 is 16 amino acids long. As DNA, the CDR3 is TGTGCCAGCAGCAAAGGGGCAGGGATGCGCAATCAGCCCCAGCATTTT. It yields the protein CASSKGAGMRNQPQHF.

This clonotype has ten or more counts. The CDR3 here is CASSLGSSKQYF. In DNA, the CDR3 is TGCGCCAGCAGCTTGGGGTCCTCCAAGCAGTACTTC. V and J are TRBV5-1 and TRBJ2-7, with D hard to call. The CDR3 consists of 12 residues. Trimming removed 0 bases from V and 8 bases from J, with 9 bases in between. Germline CDR1 is SGHRS and CDR2 is YFSETQ.

This clonotype showed up many times. The chain is built from TRBV29-1 and TRBJ2-6, with D perhaps matching TRBD1 or TRBD2 (7 bases each). CDR1 is SQVTM and CDR2 is ANQGSEA in the germline V gene. This CDR3 has 17 residues. Trimming took 1 base from V and 2 from J, leaving 15 bases between them. CDR3 amino acids: CSVEGARGGTGANVLTF. For the CDR3, the DNA is TGCAGCGTTGAAGGTGCCAGGGGGGGGACTGGGGCCAACGTCCTGACTTTC. The whole variable domain, remainder taken from reference TRBV29-1 and TRBJ2-6, is SAVISQKPSRDICQRGTSLTIQCQVDSQVTMMFWYRQQPGQSLTLIATANQGSEATYESGFVIDKFPISRPNLTFSTLTVSNMSPEDSSIYLCSVEGARGGTGANVLTFGAGSRLTVL.

This clonotype was seen ten or more times. This chain joins TRBV4-1 and TRBJ2-3, with a possible D match to TRBD2 (10 bases). Germline values: CDR1 MGHRA, CDR2 YSYEKL. The CDR3 loop spans 15 amino acids. V shed 4 bases and J shed 5 bases, with 16 bases lying between them. CDR3 protein: CASSLLAGQGDTQYF. CDR3 DNA sequence: TGCGCCAGCAGCCTACTAGCGGGACAGGGAGATACGCAGTATTTT.

The chain joins TRBV7-6 to TRBJ1-5; weak D call: TRBD1 (5 bases). Germline CDR1 is SGHVS and CDR2 is FNYEAQ. Trimming cost V 4 bases and J 5 bases, with 9 bases left between them. This CDR3 region has 13 residues. In DNA form, the CDR3 reads TGTGCCAGCAGCTCTTCGGGGGATCAGCCCCAGCATTTT. Translating gives CASSSSGDQPQHF.

This clonotype was found a few times. CDR3 sequence reads: CSVEEDRGRGYTF. The CDR3 region has the DNA TGCAGCGTTGAAGAGGACAGGGGTAGAGGCTACACCTTC. V gene TRBV29-1 combines with J gene TRBJ1-2; 9 positions match TRBD1. CDR1 is SQVTM, CDR2 ANQGSEA, per germline. V shed 0 bases, J shed 8 bases, and the junction held 4 bases outside the gene matches. This CDR3 has 13 amino acids.

Many counts were recorded for this clonotype. J is TRBJ2-3 and V is TRBV27; 8 bases are a match to TRBD1. The CDR3 is made up of 14 amino acids. CDR1 MNHEY and CDR2 SMNVEV come from the germline V gene (reference sequence). J was trimmed by 4 bases and V by 7 bases; bases with no gene match: 7. CDR3 amino acids: CASTPTGVPDTQYF. As DNA, the CDR3 is TGTGCCAGCACCCCGACAGGGGTCCCAGATACGCAGTATTTT.

Many counts were recorded for this clonotype. J is TRBJ2-3 and V is TRBV18, with D maybe TRBD1 (6 bases). The V and J ends lost 3 bases and 5 bases respectively, with 15 bases between them. Germline V CDR1 and CDR2: KGHSH, LQKENI. The CDR3 has 15 residues. The CDR3 spells CASSPWTPGEDTQYF. In nucleotides, the CDR3 is TGTGCCAGCTCACCTTGGACTCCAGGGGAAGATACGCAGTATTTT.

This clonotype was picked up many times. The chain recombines TRBV6-2 or TRBV6-3 with TRBJ2-1; 12 nucleotides agree with TRBD2. The CDR3 covers 15 residues. The V segment lost 6 bases and the J segment 2 bases; nucleotides outside the gene matches: 2. CDR1 is MNHEY and CDR2 is SVGEGT in the germline V gene. This CDR3 is CASRLAGGPYNEQFF. CDR3 bases: TGTGCCAGCAGGCTAGCGGGAGGGCCCTACAATGAGCAGTTCTTC.

Comment on this clonotype: A far bigger clonotype differs at one base, so this is likely a read error. The chain is built from TRBV6-9 and TRBJ1-1; D is uncertain. The tail of the sequence fits TRBJ1-6 better, so the J call may be wrong. The CDR3 sequence is 15 residues long. Germline V CDR1 and CDR2: MNHGY, SVAAGI. The CDR3 DNA reads TGTGCCGGCAGTTGGACCCTGCGACGCGATTCACCCCTCCACTTT. Its translation is CAGSWTLRRDSPLHF.

Regarding this clonotype: At one of its ends the junction is not consistent with the germline gene, which may arise from a read error. The chain employs TRBV2 and TRBJ2-2; D perhaps matches TRBD1 (5 bases). Germline values: CDR1 SNHLY, CDR2 FYNNEI. The CDR3 extends over 13 amino acids. In DNA form, the CDR3 reads TGTGCCAGCTCTGGGGCGAACACCGGCGAGCTGTTTTTT. Translation gives CASSGANTGELFF.

This clonotype was recorded many times. This chain connects TRBV14 to TRBJ2-3; D unresolved. Germline CDR1 reads SGHDN; CDR2 reads FVKESK. The CDR3 sequence is 15 residues long. V lost 4 bases to trimming and J lost 5 bases, with 16 bases between them. The CDR3 reads CASSRQRTLGDTQYF. As DNA, the CDR3 is TGTGCCAGCAGCCGCCAGCGAACCCTGGGAGATACGCAGTATTTT. Complete variable domain (other parts from reference TRBV14 and TRBJ2-3): EAGVTQFPSHSVIEKGQTVTLRCDPISGHDNLYWYRRVMGKEIKFLLHFVKESKQDESGMPNNRFLAERTGGTYSTLKVQPAELEDSGVYFCASSRQRTLGDTQYFGPGTRLTVL.

There are many counts of this clonotype. The V call is TRBV5-1, the J call TRBJ2-7; 12 bases are a match to TRBD1. Germline CDR1 and CDR2: SGHRS and YFSETQ. V shed 3 bases, J shed 7 bases, and the junction held 5 bases outside the gene matches. The CDR3 extends over 14 amino acids. CDR3 amino acids: CASSWGQGASEQYF. The CDR3 DNA sequence: TGCGCCAGCAGCTGGGGACAGGGGGCGAGTGAGCAGTACTTC.